One and the same sample provided the 2 T cell receptor beta chains below, sequenced in a study of T cell clones after liver transplantation. This table comes from immunoSEQ multiplex PCR, and its TCRdb copy is limited to in-frame clones, with some not included. The profile covers fewer than 50,000 clones, with just over 85% appearing a single time and 2% to 3% taken by the ten largest. This specimen consisted of CD4+ T cells from blood, obtained 24 months after liver transplant. The receptors come from a human patient who received a liver transplant. The graft donor may have given rise to some T cells.

The V call is TRBV18, the J call TRBJ2-2; tentative D call: TRBD2 (5 bases). Germline CDR1 and CDR2: KGHSH and LQKENI. CDR3 length: 16 amino acids. V lost 1 base and J lost 6, with 15 bases in between. CDR3 coding DNA: TGTGCCAGCTCACCACAGCGGTCGGGTATGTCCGGGGAGCTGTTTTTT. It specifies CASSPQRSGMSGELFF.

The rearrangement joins TRBV18 to TRBJ2-1; 9 bases are shared with TRBD2. The CDR3 loop spans 14 amino acids. The V segment lost 3 bases and the J segment 6 bases; nucleotides outside the gene matches: 3. The germline gives CDR1 KGHSH, CDR2 LQKENI. The CDR3 is CASSPSGGLNEQFF. DNA of the CDR3: TGTGCCAGCTCACCTAGCGGGGGCCTCAATGAGCAGTTCTTC.